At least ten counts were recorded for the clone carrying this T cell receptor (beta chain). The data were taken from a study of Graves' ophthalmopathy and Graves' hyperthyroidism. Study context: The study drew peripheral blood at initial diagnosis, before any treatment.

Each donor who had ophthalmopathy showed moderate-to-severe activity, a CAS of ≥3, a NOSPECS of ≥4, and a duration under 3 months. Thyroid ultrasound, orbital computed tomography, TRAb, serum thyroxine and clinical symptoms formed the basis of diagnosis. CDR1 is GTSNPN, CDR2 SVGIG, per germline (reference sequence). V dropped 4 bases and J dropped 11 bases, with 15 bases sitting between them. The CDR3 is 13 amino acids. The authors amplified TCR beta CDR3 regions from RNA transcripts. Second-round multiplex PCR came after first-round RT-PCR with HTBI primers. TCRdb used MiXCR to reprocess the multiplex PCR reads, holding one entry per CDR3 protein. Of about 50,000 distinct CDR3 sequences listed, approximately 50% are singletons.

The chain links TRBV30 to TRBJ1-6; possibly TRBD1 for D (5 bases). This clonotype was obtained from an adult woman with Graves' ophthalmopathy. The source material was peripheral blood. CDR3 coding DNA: TGTGCCTGGACTCAATCCCCAGGGACACCCCTCCACTTT. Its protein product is CAWTQSPGTPLHF.